This TCR beta chain was obtained from a study of blood T cell repertoires in COVID-19. Study processing details: Amplification with reference gene primers provided the estimates of nucleated cell counts. This table comes from immunoSEQ multiplex PCR, and its TCRdb copy is limited to in-frame clones, with some not included. The D gene and trimming were derived from the DNA, and the V and J assignments and clone size from that table. Here the sample spans around 190,000 clones, roughly 79% being singletons. The CDR3 sequence is 13 residues long. V gave up 6 bases and J gave up 6 bases, with 13 bases separating them. Per germline, CDR1 MNHEY and CDR2 SMNVEV (reference sequence).

The rearrangement joins TRBV27 to TRBJ2-3, with D tentatively TRBD2 (5 bases). This sequence originates from a woman in her thirties or forties with COVID-19, enrolled during active disease. Material: peripheral blood. Here the CDR3 reads CASSFRTEDTQYF. CDR3 DNA: TGTGCCAGCAGCTTCCGGACTGAGGATACGCAGTATTTT.